Following are 10 T cell receptor beta chains from one sample sequenced in a study of blood T cell repertoires in COVID-19. The data were produced by immunoSEQ multiplex PCR, yet TCRdb's version contains in-frame clones alone and is incomplete. The data show under 140,000 clones, around 68% seen once. Material for sequencing was peripheral blood. The source of these receptors is an older woman with acute or convalescent COVID-19.

The CDR3 sequence is CASKETGGSGEKLFF. The CDR3 DNA sequence: TGTGCCAGCAAAGAGACAGGGGGCTCTGGAGAAAAACTGTTTTTT. The rearrangement joins TRBV7-2 to TRBJ1-4; 10 positions match TRBD1. Trimming at V came to 7 bases and at J to 8 bases, leaving 10 bases not matched to a gene. The length of the CDR3 is 15 residues. From germline, CDR1 is SGHTA and CDR2 FQGNSA.

Only one count was recorded for this clone. The J gene is TRBJ2-1, the V gene TRBV19; TRBD2 might be the D (7 bases). Trimming left V 7 bases short and J 3 bases short, with 19 bases between. The CDR3 is made up of 16 amino acids. Looked up from germline, CDR1 is LNHDA and CDR2 is SQIVND (reference sequence). As DNA, the CDR3 is TGTGCCAGTACCTCAACGAAGGGGGGGTTCTACAATGAGCAGTTCTTC. Protein sequence: CASTSTKGGFYNEQFF.

The V and J genes are TRBV7-9 and TRBJ2-4, with D maybe TRBD1 (5 bases). Germline V gives CDR1 SEHNR, CDR2 FQNEAQ (reference sequence). Deletions cut 5 bases from V and 0 bases from J, with 8 bases between. The length of the CDR3 is 14 residues. The CDR3 loop reads CASSRTIAKNIQYF. The CDR3 bases are TGTGCCAGCAGCCGGACAATAGCCAAAAACATTCAGTACTTC. The variable domain in full, completed from reference TRBV7-9 and TRBJ2-4, reads DTGVSQNPRHKITKRGQNVTFRCDPISEHNRLYWYRQTLGQGPEFLTYFQNEAQLEKSRLLSDRFSAERPKGSFSTLEIQRTEQGDSAMYLCASSRTIAKNIQYFGAGTRLSVL.

V gene TRBV19 combines with J gene TRBJ1-5; no definite D call. CDR1 and CDR2 (germline): LNHDA, SQIVND (reference sequence). The CDR3 length is 16 residues. With 6 bases removed from V and 7 bases from J, the gap between germline ends came to 22 bases. CDR3 amino acids: CASRSSLPGYGQPQHF. CDR3 bases: TGTGCCAGTAGATCCTCTCTCCCGGGGTACGGGCAGCCCCAGCATTTT.

A word on this clone: Other DNA sequences in this sample translate to the same CDR3. V and J are TRBV4-2 and TRBJ1-1, with TRBD1 identical over 7 bases. Germline CDR1 and CDR2: LGHNA and YNFKEQ. V lost 4 bases to trimming and J lost 5 bases; unmatched junction nucleotides: 1. The CDR3 length is 12 residues. DNA of the CDR3: TGTGCCAGCAGCCGACAGGGAACTGAAGCTTTCTTT. It encodes CASSRQGTEAFF.

V gene TRBV2 combines with J gene TRBJ1-2; D remains ambiguous. The CDR3 has 16 residues. The germline CDR1 and CDR2 sequences are SNHLY and FYNNEI. V lost 2 bases, J lost 2 bases, and 15 bases lay in between. The CDR3 DNA reads as TGTGCCAGCAGTGAATTTAGGGATAGCGCCAACTATGGCTACACCTTC. It translates to CASSEFRDSANYGYTF. Looking up the rest from reference TRBV2 and TRBJ1-2 gives the full variable domain: EPEVTQTPSHQVTQMGQEVILRCVPISNHLYFYWYRQILGQKVEFLVSFYNNEISEKSEIFDDQFSVERPDGSNFTLKIRSTKLEDSAMYFCASSEFRDSANYGYTFGSGTRLTVV.

The chain is built from TRBV4-2 and TRBJ1-3; D unclear. The germline V gene encodes CDR1 LGHNA and CDR2 YNFKEQ. The CDR3 runs 15 residues. V was cut by 5 bases and J by 2 bases, with 13 bases left in between. The CDR3 reads CASSGEDVTGNTIYF. CDR3 sequence (DNA): TGTGCCAGCAGCGGGGAGGACGTTACTGGAAACACCATATATTTT.

The chain recombines TRBV7-2 with TRBJ2-1; maybe TRBD2 (6 bases). Trimming cost V 3 bases and J 0 bases, with 9 bases left between them. CDR3 length: 15 residues. Germline assignment: CDR1 SGHTA and CDR2 FQGNSA. The CDR3 DNA is TGTGCCAGCAGCTTTTTGCGGGGCTCCTACAATGAGCAGTTCTTC. Translating it yields CASSFLRGSYNEQFF.

The J gene is TRBJ1-6, the V gene TRBV4-2, with D tentatively TRBD1 (6 bases). Looked up from germline, CDR1 is LGHNA and CDR2 is YNFKEQ. Trimming shortened V by 2 bases and J by 7 bases, and 12 bases separated the two germline ends. CDR3 length: 15 residues. CDR3 sequence reads: CASSQRTVGNSPLHF. CDR3 DNA sequence: TGTGCCAGCAGCCAACGGACAGTGGGCAATTCACCCCTCCACTTT.

The chain is built from TRBV28 and TRBJ1-6, with D possibly being TRBD1 (6 bases). V was cut by 5 bases and J by 7 bases, with 15 bases left in between. The CDR3 has 15 amino acids. CDR1 is MDHEN and CDR2 is SYDVKM in the germline V gene. The CDR3 region is CASSLKRQANSPLHF. CDR3 sequence (DNA): TGTGCCAGCAGTCTCAAGAGACAGGCCAATTCACCCCTCCACTTT. Full variable domain (rest looked up from reference TRBV28 and TRBJ1-6): DVKVTQSSRYLVKRTGEKVFLECVQDMDHENMFWYRQDPGLGLRLIYFSYDVKMKEKGDIPEGYSVSREKKERFSLILESASTNQTSMYLCASSLKRQANSPLHFGNGTRLTVT.